One sample yielded the 8 T cell receptor beta chains listed below, sequenced in a study of identical twins. TCRdb re-analysed the 5' RACE reads in MiXCR, keeping a single row per CDR3 protein. Of some 900,000 distinct CDR3 sequences in the sample, more than 9% are singletons; the top ten hold about 1.6%. The same data also contributed to another study, on yellow fever vaccine responses in identical twins.

Specimen: PBMCs. These TCRs come from a woman between 18 and 29 years old in good health.

This clonotype has just a few counts. This chain connects TRBV13 to TRBJ2-1; 10 bases map to TRBD2. V dropped 5 bases and J dropped 0; count of bases not matched to a gene: 22. This CDR3 spans 22 amino acids. Germline V gives CDR1 PRHDT, CDR2 FYEKMQ (reference sequence). The chain's CDR3 is CASSHPPRRLAGAPSSYNEQFF. CDR3 bases: TGTGCCAGCAGCCATCCCCCCCGCAGGCTAGCGGGAGCGCCGAGCTCCTACAATGAGCAGTTCTTC.

This rearrangement joins TRBV5-1 to TRBJ2-5; 7 nucleotides align to TRBD2. There are 15 residues in the CDR3. CDR1 is SGHRS, CDR2 YFSETQ, per germline. The ends lost 0 bases at V and 4 bases at J; junction bases unmatched: 6. The CDR3 is CASSLGGGFGETQYF. The CDR3 DNA follows: TGCGCCAGCAGCTTGGGGGGGGGATTTGGAGAGACCCAGTACTTC. Variable domain in full (rest from reference TRBV5-1 and TRBJ2-5): KAGVTQTPRYLIKTRGQQVTLSCSPISGHRSVSWYQQTPGQGLQFLFEYFSETQRNKGNFPGRFSGRQFSNSRSEMNVSTLELGDSALYLCASSLGGGFGETQYFGPGTRLLVL.

This clonotype was counted ten times or more. The V gene is TRBV5-1, the J gene TRBJ2-3; 11 bases map to TRBD1. Germline assignment: CDR1 SGHRS and CDR2 YFSETQ. CDR3 length: 16 amino acids. V was clipped by 4 bases and J by 2 bases; unmatched bases: 6. CDR3 amino acids: CASSPDRGQSTDTQYF. The CDR3 bases are TGCGCCAGCAGCCCGGACAGGGGGCAATCCACAGATACGCAGTATTTT.

The chain is built from TRBV12-3 or TRBV12-4 and TRBJ1-1, with D possibly matching TRBD1 (5 bases). Trimming pared 6 bases from V and 3 bases from J, leaving 14 bases between. The CDR3 consists of 14 residues. As DNA, the CDR3 is TGTGCCAGCAGCCCCTTTGGGGGGTACACTGAAGCTTTCTTT. Translation: CASSPFGGYTEAFF.

Only a few counts were recorded for this clonotype. CDR3 nucleotide sequence: TGTGCCAGCAGTTACTCGAAACAGGGGATAGGAAACACCATATATTTT. Residues: CASSYSKQGIGNTIYF. This chain connects TRBV6-5 to TRBJ1-3; TRBD1 matches at 7 bases. CDR3 length: 16 residues. Per the germline V gene, CDR1 is MNHEY and CDR2 is SVGAGI. J gave up 4 bases and V 0 bases, and 6 bases lay outside the gene matches.

This clonotype was counted only a few times. The chain links TRBV29-1 to TRBJ1-2; no reliable D call. Trimming took 3 bases from V and 8 from J, leaving 10 bases between them. Germline V CDR1 and CDR2: SQVTM, ANQGSEA. The CDR3 spans 11 residues. The CDR3 sequence: CSVETRYGYTF. The CDR3 nucleotides are TGCAGCGTTGAGACACGTTACGGCTACACCTTC.

Only a few counts were recorded for this clonotype. The chain recombines TRBV7-9 with TRBJ1-1; D is undetermined. The V gene lost 2 bases and the J gene lost 1 base, with 14 bases spanning the gap. CDR3 size: 16 residues. The germline V gene encodes CDR1 SEHNR and CDR2 FQNEAQ (reference sequence). CDR3 loop: CASSLYWSQTNTEAFF. Written as DNA, the CDR3 is TGTGCCAGCAGCTTATATTGGTCCCAGACGAACACTGAAGCTTTCTTT.

This clonotype was seen many times. CDR3 in DNA: TGTGCCAGCAGTTATAGTGCGGCGAGCTCCTACAATGAGCAGTTCTTC. This gives the protein CASSYSAASSYNEQFF. The gene calls are TRBV6-5 and TRBJ2-1; D not resolved. The CDR3 covers 16 residues. Trimming took 3 bases from V and 0 from J, leaving 12 bases between them. In germline, CDR1 is MNHEY, CDR2 SVGAGI.